The 11 T cell receptor beta chains in this list originate from one sample, sequenced in a study of T-cell memory formation after mild COVID-19. TCRdb passed the 5' RACE reads through MiXCR, listing each CDR3 protein once. This table has around 340,000 distinct CDR3 sequences, 13% to 15% appearing once. The sequenced sample was PBMCs or a T cell subset sorted from them (not recorded which). These receptors were obtained from a man aged 18-30 years who had mild COVID-19 (a few samples of this study predate the infection). Cell type and time point are not known.

V usage is TRBV24-1 and J usage is TRBJ2-6; unclear D gene. CDR1 is KGHDR and CDR2 is SFDVKD in the germline V gene. The V gene lost 2 bases and the J gene lost 4 bases, with 11 bases spanning the gap. The CDR3 has 16 residues. CDR3 loop: CATSDSGPGGANVLTF. For the CDR3, the DNA is TGTGCCACCAGTGATTCCGGGCCTGGCGGGGCCAACGTCCTGACTTTC.

This chain connects TRBV20-1 to TRBJ1-1; TRBD1 agrees at 7 bases. Germline lookup yields CDR1 DFQATT and CDR2 SNEGSKA (reference sequence). The CDR3 loop spans 13 amino acids. V dropped 3 bases and J dropped 3; count of bases not matched to a gene: 4. Here the CDR3 DNA reads TGCAGTGCTAGGGACACAGGGGACACTGAAGCTTTCTTT. This codes for CSARDTGDTEAFF.

The rearrangement joins TRBV2 to TRBJ1-5, with 9 nucleotides matching TRBD1. CDR1 and CDR2 (germline): SNHLY, FYNNEI. CDR3 length: 14 residues. J lost 7 bases, V lost 8 bases, and 9 bases had no gene match. CDR3 loop: CASHRDRDGQPQHF. The CDR3, as DNA: TGTGCCAGCCACCGGGACAGGGATGGACAGCCCCAGCATTTT.

This clonotype was seen a handful of times. J is TRBJ2-5 and V is TRBV3-1; D unresolved. V shed 0 bases and J shed 1 base, with 9 bases lying between them. The V gene's germline CDR1 is LGHDT and CDR2 YNNKEL (reference sequence). The CDR3 consists of 15 residues. CDR3 in amino acids: CASSQDWATQETQYF. CDR3 coding DNA: TGTGCCAGCAGCCAAGATTGGGCCACCCAAGAGACCCAGTACTTC.

This clonotype was picked up a small number of times. The gene calls are TRBV10-3 and TRBJ1-1, with D unresolved. V lost 6 bases and J 4 bases, leaving 15 bases between the germline ends. The CDR3 totals 14 residues. The V gene's germline CDR1 is ENHRY and CDR2 SYGVKD. The CDR3 sequence is CAIRRRPLSTEAFF. In DNA form, the CDR3 reads TGTGCCATCAGGAGGAGGCCCTTGAGCACTGAAGCTTTCTTT.

The table lists this clonotype with a few counts. CDR3 protein: CARQGPGELFF. The CDR3 DNA is TGTGCCAGACAGGGACCCGGGGAGCTGTTTTTT. The chain employs TRBV7-9 and TRBJ2-2, with a possible D match to TRBD1 (6 bases). CDR1 is SEHNR and CDR2 is FQNEAQ in the germline V gene (reference sequence). The V gene lost 9 bases and the J gene lost 6 bases, with 8 bases spanning the gap. The length of the CDR3 is 11 residues.

The chain couples TRBV20-1 to TRBJ2-3, with D perhaps TRBD1 or TRBD2 (5 bases each). Trimming pared 6 bases from V and 0 bases from J, leaving 13 bases between. CDR1 is DFQATT, CDR2 SNEGSKA, per germline (reference sequence). The CDR3 runs to 14 residues. This CDR3 is CSALWGSSTDTQYF. Here the CDR3 DNA reads TGCAGTGCACTCTGGGGGAGTAGCACAGATACGCAGTATTTT.

This clonotype was seen a few times. V gene TRBV5-1 combines with J gene TRBJ1-4; D is perhaps TRBD1 (5 bases). In germline, CDR1 is SGHRS, CDR2 YFSETQ. The length of the CDR3 is 15 residues. V was trimmed by 2 bases and J by 8 bases, leaving 16 bases between them. The CDR3 DNA reads as TGCGCCAGCAGCTTCGTCGGGGGTGGCGGGGAAAAACTGTTTTTT. Translation: CASSFVGGGGEKLFF.

This CDR3 is CSARRQGQLEKLFF. The CDR3 DNA reads TGCAGTGCTAGGCGACAGGGGCAACTCGAAAAACTGTTTTTT. V and J are TRBV20-1 and TRBJ1-4, with 8 bases identical to TRBD1. The germline CDR1 and CDR2 sequences are DFQATT and SNEGSKA (reference sequence). The CDR3 is 14 amino acids. V was pared by 3 bases and J by 8 bases, with 8 bases of the junction left unmatched.

This clonotype has just a few counts. The chain links TRBV4-3 to TRBJ2-2; 7 positions match TRBD2. Unmatched junction bases numbered 14, after V lost 5 bases and J lost 5 bases. The CDR3 totals 17 residues. Germline values: CDR1 LGHNA, CDR2 YSLEER. DNA for the CDR3: TGCGCCAGCAGCTCGATTCTAGAGCGGGGAAGGACCGGGGAGCTGTTTTTT. Its translation is CASSSILERGRTGELFF.

The rearrangement uses TRBV4-2 and TRBJ1-2; D is possibly TRBD1 (6 bases). The germline gives CDR1 LGHNA, CDR2 YNFKEQ. Trimming left V 4 bases short and J 8 bases short, with 23 bases between. This CDR3 spans 16 amino acids. CDR3 nucleotides: TGTGCCAGCAGCCTCTCCGGGACATGGGAAGGAGGAGGCTACACCTTC. Its protein product is CASSLSGTWEGGGYTF.